This TCR beta chain was captured by sequencing in a study of vaccination and CD4 T cells after COVID-19. Study in general: The convalescents, six males and four females, included two who were Hispanic. Study-level points and caveats: In median terms, SARS-CoV-2-reactive clonotypes went from about 20 to 38, a nonsignificant rise.

CDR3 length equals 15 residues. Germline assignment: CDR1 MDHEN and CDR2 SYDVKM. The V end was cut by 8 bases, the J end by 4 bases, with 17 bases between. Oncomine TCR Beta short-read sequencing was applied to DNA from cultured CD4+ T cells. TCRdb ran MiXCR on the PCR reads and lists one entry per CDR3 protein. Of roughly 12,000 distinct CDR3 sequences listed, over 70% are singletons. This clonotype was found once. Its target is not known. Treatment denoted: roughly 10-day PBMC culture with coronavirus spike peptide pools or control peptides (ViraFEST assay). TCRs were sequenced by ViraFEST after antigen-specific T cells had been expanded with peptide pools.

The chain employs TRBV28 and TRBJ2-2, with a possible D match to TRBD2 (7 bases). Sequenced: CD4+ T cells from blood, cultured in vitro. The TCR was taken from a human donor who had recovered from COVID-19. The chain's CDR3 is CASQNGGLSTGELFF. The CDR3 region has the DNA TGTGCCAGCCAAAACGGGGGGCTGAGCACCGGGGAGCTGTTTTTT.